Listed below are T cell receptor beta chains from one sample, sequenced in a study of blood T cell repertoires in COVID-19. Sequenced by immunoSEQ multiplex PCR; TCRdb stores in-frame clones only, minus some. The sample has approximately 140,000 clones; roughly 83% are singletons. The source material was peripheral blood. All receptors derive from a man aged 55 to 70 with acute or convalescent COVID-19. Both conserved end residues are part of each CDR3. The D gene is left open where the match is weak. A row's size may be missing; if present it is once, few, many or a size class.

TRBV6-6	TRBJ1-5	TRBD1	.	CASRHDRGSNQPQHF	TGTGCCAGCAGACACGACAGGGGGAGCAATCAGCCCCAGCATTTT
TRBV6-6	TRBJ1-2	.	.	CASSAGGGGLDGYTF	TGTGCCAGCAGTGCCGGGGGGGGTGGATTGGATGGCTACACCTTC
TRBV6-6	TRBJ2-3	TRBD1	.	CASSDRGRTDTQYF	TGTGCCAGCAGTGACAGGGGGCGCACAGATACGCAGTATTTT
TRBV21-1	TRBJ2-7	.	.	CASSRDRGRPYEQYF	TGTGCCAGCAGCAGGGACAGGGGCCGTCCCTACGAGCAGTACTTC
TRBV5-1	TRBJ2-3	TRBD2	.	CASSSHDSSGADTQYF	TGCGCCAGCAGCTCCCACGATTCTAGCGGGGCAGATACGCAGTATTTT
TRBV27	TRBJ1-6	.	.	CASTPRAGNSPLHF	TGTGCCAGCACCCCACGTGCAGGGAATTCACCCCTCCACTTT
TRBV11-3	TRBJ1-2	TRBD1	.	CASSSRRGQGLPGEDGYTF	TGTGCCAGCAGCAGCCGACGGGGACAGGGACTTCCCGGAGAAGATGGCTACACCTTC
TRBV7-3	TRBJ2-1	TRBD2	.	CASSPYSGGTNEQFF	TGTGCCAGCAGCCCCTATAGCGGGGGAACCAATGAGCAGTTCTTC
TRBV5-4	TRBJ2-3	.	.	CASSSRQALQTQYF	TGTGCCAGCAGCTCCCGACAGGCACTGCAAACGCAGTATTTT
TRBV5-4	TRBJ2-6	TRBD1	once	CASSPWDRAGANVLTF	TGTGCCAGCAGCCCGTGGGACAGGGCTGGGGCCAACGTCCTGACTTTC
TRBV24-1	TRBJ2-7	TRBD1	few	CATSDKAGTAYEQYF	TGTGCCACCAGTGACAAGGCTGGGACAGCCTACGAGCAGTACTTC
TRBV7-9	TRBJ2-2	.	.	CASSLAVSGGELFF	TGTGCCAGCAGCTTAGCAGTCTCCGGCGGGGAGCTGTTTTTT
TRBV6-6	TRBJ2-2	TRBD1	.	CASRRSTGGITGELFF	TGTGCCAGCAGGCGATCGACAGGGGGCATCACCGGGGAGCTGTTTTTT
TRBV5-1	TRBJ1-3	.	.	CASSLEGDPGNTIYF	TGCGCCAGCAGCTTGGAGGGGGATCCTGGAAACACCATATATTTT
TRBV27	TRBJ2-7	TRBD2	once	CASSLLAGSSKEQYF	TGTGCCAGCAGTCTCCTAGCGGGATCATCGAAAGAGCAGTACTTC
TRBV7-2	TRBJ1-1	TRBD1	.	CASSPYRGNTEAFF	TGTGCCAGCAGCCCGTACAGGGGCAACACTGAAGCTTTCTTT
TRBV15	TRBJ2-7	.	.	CATSRDGDRRHEQYF	TGTGCCACCAGCAGAGATGGAGACAGGAGGCACGAGCAGTACTTC
TRBV6-6	TRBJ1-6	TRBD1	.	CASTGTGGDSPLHF	TGTGCCAGTACCGGGACAGGGGGTGATTCACCCCTCCACTTT
TRBV3-1/TRBV3-2	TRBJ1-3	.	.	CASSQEGGARGNTIYF	TGTGCCAGCAGCCAAGAGGGGGGGGCCCGTGGAAACACCATATATTTT
TRBV6-5	TRBJ1-5	.	.	CASSTGILSNQPQHF	TGTGCCAGCAGTACAGGTATCCTTAGCAATCAGCCCCAGCATTTT
TRBV11-2	TRBJ1-2	TRBD1	.	CASSRTGDGYTF	TGTGCCAGCAGCAGGACAGGGGACGGCTACACCTTC
TRBV15	TRBJ2-5	TRBD2	.	CATGGGGPQETQYF	TGTGCCACCGGGGGCGGGGGGCCCCAAGAGACCCAGTACTTC
TRBV9	TRBJ2-1	TRBD1	.	CASSGDSFYNEQFF	TGTGCCAGCAGCGGGGACAGCTTCTACAATGAGCAGTTCTTC
TRBV14	TRBJ2-7	.	.	CASSQYEGLPYEQYF	TGTGCCAGCAGCCAATACGAGGGTCTTCCCTACGAGCAGTACTTC
TRBV7-3	TRBJ2-2	.	.	CASSFSTGELFF	TGTGCCAGCAGCTTCTCCACCGGGGAGCTGTTTTTT
TRBV5-1	TRBJ2-7	TRBD2	.	CASSLRLAGDYEQYF	TGCGCCAGCAGCTTGAGACTAGCGGGGGACTACGAGCAGTACTTC
TRBV27	TRBJ1-4	.	.	CASSPRLATNEKLFF	TGTGCCAGCAGTCCGCGTTTGGCAACTAATGAAAAACTGTTTTTT
TRBV3-1/TRBV3-2	TRBJ1-3	.	.	CASSHSNPNTIYF	TGTGCCAGCAGCCATTCAAATCCCAACACCATATATTTT
TRBV5-1	TRBJ1-1	.	.	CASSPPQGGNTEAFF	TGCGCCAGCAGCCCGCCACAGGGTGGGAACACTGAAGCTTTCTTT
TRBV21-1	TRBJ1-5	.	.	CASSQGVGQGLWSNQPQHF	TGTGCCAGCAGCCAAGGCGTGGGACAGGGTCTCTGGAGCAATCAGCCCCAGCATTTT
TRBV24-1	TRBJ2-5	TRBD1	.	CATSDSPGQGLYETQYF	TGTGCCACCAGTGATTCGCCGGGACAGGGGCTTTACGAGACCCAGTACTTC
TRBV6-5	TRBJ2-7	TRBD2	.	CASSSRLAGGLEQYF	TGTGCCAGCAGTTCCCGACTAGCGGGGGGGCTCGAGCAGTACTTC
TRBV29-1	TRBJ1-2	TRBD1	.	CSVAGGNSGGYTF	TGCAGCGTTGCAGGGGGCAACTCCGGTGGCTACACCTTC
TRBV19	TRBJ2-7	TRBD2	.	CASSATLAGIYEQYF	TGTGCCAGTAGTGCAACTCTAGCGGGGATCTACGAGCAGTACTTC
TRBV10-3	TRBJ2-4	.	.	CAGGYDKNIQYF	TGTGCAGGGGGATACGACAAAAACATTCAGTACTTC
TRBV11-3	TRBJ2-7	TRBD1	few	CASSLDADRGLLGNEQYF	TGTGCCAGCAGCTTAGACGCGGACAGGGGACTCCTAGGGAACGAGCAGTACTTC
TRBV3-1/TRBV3-2	TRBJ1-1	TRBD1	.	CASSQKGQGNTEAFF	TGTGCCAGCAGCCAGAAGGGACAGGGGAACACTGAAGCTTTCTTT
TRBV18	TRBJ1-4	.	.	CASSPRSGTNEKLFF	TGTGCCAGCTCACCACGATCGGGGACTAATGAAAAACTGTTTTTT
TRBV21-1	TRBJ2-7	.	.	CASSKDFTGQGYHEQYF	TGTGCCAGCAGCAAAGACTTTACGGGACAGGGATACCACGAGCAGTACTTC
TRBV5-8	TRBJ2-3	TRBD2	few	CASSLGLGLDLEDTQYF	TGTGCCAGCAGCTTGGGTTTGGGACTAGACCTTGAAGATACGCAGTATTTT
TRBV6-5	TRBJ1-6	TRBD1	once	CASRQEGQGYSPLHF	TGTGCCAGCAGGCAGGAGGGACAGGGGTACTCACCCCTCCACTTT
TRBV19	TRBJ2-7	TRBD1	.	CASSAFRDSPYEQYF	TGTGCCAGTAGTGCGTTCCGGGACAGTCCCTACGAGCAGTACTTC
TRBV5-4	TRBJ1-2	.	.	CASTWGGADYGYTF	TGTGCCAGCACCTGGGGGGGCGCAGACTATGGCTACACCTTC
TRBV5-1	TRBJ1-4	.	.	CASSFGRGDEKLFF	TGCGCCAGCAGCTTCGGCAGGGGAGACGAAAAACTGTTTTTT
TRBV19	TRBJ2-7	.	once	CASLGGGSEQYF	TGTGCCAGCCTCGGGGGTGGGAGCGAGCAGTACTTC
TRBV19	TRBJ1-1	TRBD1	.	CASSRPLDRSNTEAFF	TGTGCCAGTAGTCGCCCCTTGGACAGGTCGAACACTGAAGCTTTCTTT
TRBV7-3	TRBJ1-4	.	.	CASRFEKLFF	TGTGCCAGCCGGTTTGAAAAACTGTTTTTT
TRBV19	TRBJ2-1	TRBD1	few	CASRLGGPSYNEQFF	TGTGCCAGTAGATTAGGGGGCCCCTCCTACAATGAGCAGTTCTTC
TRBV6-1	TRBJ2-1	.	.	CASSEFPGYNEQFF	TGTGCCAGCAGTGAATTCCCGGGGTACAATGAGCAGTTCTTC
TRBV30	TRBJ1-1	.	.	CAWAGDRNTEAFF	TGTGCCTGGGCAGGGGACCGGAACACTGAAGCTTTCTTT
TRBV30	TRBJ1-1	TRBD1	.	CAWAGDRSYAFF	TGTGCCTGGGCCGGGGACAGGAGCTATGCTTTCTTT
TRBV19	TRBJ1-1	TRBD1	.	CASSHRGSLENTEAFF	TGTGCCAGTAGTCACAGGGGGAGCTTAGAGAACACTGAAGCTTTCTTT
TRBV19	TRBJ2-5	TRBD1	once	CASSGGTGRQETQYF	TGTGCCAGTAGCGGAGGGACAGGGCGGCAAGAGACCCAGTACTTC
TRBV27	TRBJ1-4	TRBD1	.	CASSPQGPNEKLFF	TGTGCCAGCAGCCCACAGGGGCCTAATGAAAAACTGTTTTTT
TRBV4-1	TRBJ2-7	.	few	CASSQVMNTDYEQYF	TGCGCCAGCAGCCAAGTAATGAACACAGACTACGAGCAGTACTTC
TRBV4-1	TRBJ1-4	.	.	CASSLQGSEKLFF	TGCGCCAGCAGCCTACAGGGTAGTGAAAAACTGTTTTTT
TRBV5-8	TRBJ1-1	TRBD1	few	CASSAWDRNTEAFF	TGTGCCAGCAGCGCGTGGGACAGGAACACTGAAGCTTTCTTT
TRBV9	TRBJ2-5	.	.	CASSHRDIQETQYF	TGTGCCAGTTCACACCGGGACATCCAAGAGACCCAGTACTTC